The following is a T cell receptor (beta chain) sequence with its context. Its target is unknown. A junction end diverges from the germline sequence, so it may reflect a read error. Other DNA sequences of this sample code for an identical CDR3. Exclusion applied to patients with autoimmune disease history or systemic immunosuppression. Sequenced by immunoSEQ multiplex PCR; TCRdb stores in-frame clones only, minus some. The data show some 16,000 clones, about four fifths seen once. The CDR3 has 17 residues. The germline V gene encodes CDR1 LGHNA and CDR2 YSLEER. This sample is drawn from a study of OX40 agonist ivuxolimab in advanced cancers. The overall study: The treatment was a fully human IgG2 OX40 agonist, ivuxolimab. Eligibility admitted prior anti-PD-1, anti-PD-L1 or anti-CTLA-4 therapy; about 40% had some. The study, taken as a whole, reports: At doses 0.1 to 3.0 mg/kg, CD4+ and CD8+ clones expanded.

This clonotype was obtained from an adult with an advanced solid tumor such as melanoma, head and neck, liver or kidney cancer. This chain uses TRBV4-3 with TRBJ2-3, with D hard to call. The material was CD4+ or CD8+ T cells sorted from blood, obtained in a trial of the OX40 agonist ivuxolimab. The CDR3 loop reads CASSQDLWATHTDTQYF. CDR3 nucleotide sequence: TGCGCTAGCAGCCAAGATCTTTGGGCCACTCACACAGATACGCAGTATTTT.